This TCR beta chain was identified during a study of T cells in Graves' hyperthyroidism and ophthalmopathy. Using RNA transcripts as the source, TCR beta CDR3 regions were amplified. First-round RT-PCR of the TCR CDR3 relied on the HTBI primer set. TCRdb reanalysed the multiplex PCR reads using MiXCR and keeps one entry per CDR3 protein. This table has approximately 600,000 distinct CDR3 sequences, less than 25% appearing once. The CDR3 has 13 residues. V lost 8 bases, J lost 7 bases, and 15 bases lay in between. The germline V gene has CDR1 ENHRY and CDR2 SYGVKD. The chain recombines TRBV10-3 with TRBJ2-1, with D possibly TRBD2 on 5 matching bases. The material sequenced was blood. The receptor was isolated from a man aged 30 to 39 with Graves' ophthalmopathy. The DNA of the CDR3 is TGTGCCATCGGTTTGGATGGAGGTAATGAGCAGTTCTTC. Its translation is CAIGLDGGNEQFF.